The source of this T cell receptor (beta chain) is a study of T cell responses to AZD1222 COVID-19 vaccine (dated by TCRdb to the early 2020s). In terms of the full investigation: TCR sequencing covered 230 or so trial participants: 207 given two doses of AZD1222 and approximately 26 given two doses of MenACWY control vaccine. Enrollment into the trials was organized by age into subgroups of 18-55, 56-69 and 70-plus years, and those subgroups contained roughly 150, 30 and 60 TCR-sequenced participants, respectively.

The germline V gene gives CDR1 as MGHRA and CDR2 as YSYEKL. V and J lose 8 bases and 4 bases, and a span of 17 bases separates them. Measured from the cysteine to the phenylalanine, the CDR3 is 14 residues long. Solely the CDR3 DNA is kept, with 42 bases framed from the first base. General conclusions and limits of the study: Participants were mostly white British, with more females than males. The authors suggested clonal diversity may have been underestimated. The whole spike protein was spanned by vaccine-associated CD4 TCRs, and dominant responses were seen in regions 160-218 and 743-854. Conclusions about previously exposed vaccinees were limited because only a handful of AZD1222 recipients were SARS-CoV-2 seropositive at baseline. In the small 56-69-year group, the increase in depth fell short of significance, most likely because of low power. Reportedly, almost half of the unique spike-specific TCRs recognized epitopes lying outside the regions that are mutated in the B.1.351 and B.1.1.7 variants. After two AZD1222 doses, both the breadth and the depth of spike-specific TCRs were significantly higher than at day 0 and than in MenACWY recipients. Because no day 14 peak-response samples were available, the repertoires could be characterized only after the peak T cell response.

A word on this clone: It has no known antigen specificity. No per-base quality is available; no much larger clone lies one base away.

Explained via the paper, the time point label denotes: about 28 days (+/-7) after the second vaccine dose. AZD1222 recipients with second doses at about 4 weeks or about 12 weeks were pooled, because spike-specific TCR depth and breadth did not differ between schedules. The vaccinee samples were drawn from two UK trials, COV001 and COV002, one of which was a single-blind randomized controlled phase 2/3 trial testing AZD1222 (ChAdOx1 nCoV-19) in healthy adults. For TCRbeta chain sequencing, PBMC samples from trial participants were taken at day 0 and at day 28 after the second dose. The CDR3 regions of human TCRbeta chains were analyzed by immunosequencing. The authors processed their data as follows. Repertoire TCRs were matched against a reference library of SARS-CoV-2-specific TCRs generated with the MIRA antigen-specificity platform. Breadth meant the fraction of unique TCRs that were SARS-CoV-2-associated, whereas depth meant the fraction of total T cells that were SARS-CoV-2-associated. Using the MIRA data, each spike-specific TCR was assigned both to the spike region to which the TCR was reactive and to a CD4 or CD8 class. Log10-transformed breadth and depth values were compared by one-way ANOVA with Sidak's multiple comparisons tests. TCRdb retrieved this table from immuneACCESS and kept in-frame rearrangements only. Not all clones are present; in checked studies, unresolved V genes account for under half, and no reason is known for the remainder. V, J and clone size were drawn from that table, and D and trimming were deduced from the DNA. In all, the sample holds approximately 300,000 clones, and 90% to 95% of those were seen once. Around 0.58% of the sample comes from the top ten.

The chain joins TRBV4-1 to TRBJ1-1; confidence is insufficient to name the D gene. The specimen was peripheral blood, collected 28 days after the second AZD1222 dose. The source of this sequence is an adult who received the AZD1222 COVID-19 vaccine. The CDR3 protein: CASRPTLGGTEAFF. DNA sequence: TGCGCCAGCCGACCGACATTGGGAGGCACTGAAGCTTTCTTT.